This is a list of T cell receptor beta chains from one sample in a study of T cells after yellow fever vaccination. TCRdb re-derived calls from the 5' RACE reads in MiXCR, one entry per CDR3 protein. The sample yields a few hundred thousand distinct CDR3 sequences, approximately 4% seen once. Sequencing was performed on PBMCs, taken 5 days after the yellow fever booster vaccination. The receptors come from a man aged 18 to 35 who received the YFV17D yellow fever vaccine. Both conserved end residues are part of each CDR3.

j_gene: TRBJ2-1
v_gene: TRBV5-1
CDR3aa: CASFLTGGSEQFF

j_gene: TRBJ2-7
v_gene: TRBV13
CDR3aa: CASSARDRVQQYF

j_gene: TRBJ2-3
v_gene: TRBV7-9
CDR3aa: CASRPSGGAGGDTQYF

j_gene: TRBJ2-4
v_gene: TRBV5-1
CDR3aa: CASSLVSRLGGKNIQYF

j_gene: TRBJ2-5
v_gene: TRBV5-1
CDR3aa: CASSYSAIFQETQYF

j_gene: TRBJ1-1
v_gene: TRBV29-1
CDR3aa: CSVVTGESTEAFF

j_gene: TRBJ2-3
v_gene: TRBV12-3/TRBV12-4
CDR3aa: CASSFWTASTDTQYF

j_gene: TRBJ1-1
v_gene: TRBV12-3/TRBV12-4
CDR3aa: CASSLTRDRVRGDTEAFF

j_gene: TRBJ2-7
v_gene: TRBV27
CDR3aa: CASSWESSYEQYF

j_gene: TRBJ2-1
v_gene: TRBV5-1
CDR3aa: CASSLAVKARNEQFF

j_gene: TRBJ1-1
v_gene: TRBV5-4
CDR3aa: CASSWREGWTTEAFF

j_gene: TRBJ1-5
v_gene: TRBV6-2/TRBV6-3
CDR3aa: CASSYSIPGYQPQHF

j_gene: TRBJ2-7
v_gene: TRBV5-1
CDR3aa: CASSWTLASDGKEQYF

j_gene: TRBJ2-2
v_gene: TRBV28
CDR3aa: CATGTPVGDTGELFF

j_gene: TRBJ1-1
v_gene: TRBV5-6
CDR3aa: CASSFDREAEAFF

j_gene: TRBJ1-1
v_gene: TRBV7-9
CDR3aa: CASSLEAGTEAFF

j_gene: TRBJ2-5
v_gene: TRBV5-1
CDR3aa: CASSWGRKTQYF

j_gene: TRBJ2-2
v_gene: TRBV5-6
CDR3aa: CASSLVSGRLDTGELFF

j_gene: TRBJ2-5
v_gene: TRBV7-9
CDR3aa: CASSSEYQETQYF

j_gene: TRBJ2-1
v_gene: TRBV4-1
CDR3aa: CASSRDREGNEQFF

j_gene: TRBJ2-5
v_gene: TRBV7-9
CDR3aa: CASNQAGGVAETQYF

j_gene: TRBJ2-2
v_gene: TRBV6-2/TRBV6-3
CDR3aa: CASSYSQNTGELFF

j_gene: TRBJ2-3
v_gene: TRBV5-1
CDR3aa: CASSGGAGTDTQYF

j_gene: TRBJ2-1
v_gene: TRBV5-1
CDR3aa: CASSLRTGDEQFF

j_gene: TRBJ1-3
v_gene: TRBV5-1
CDR3aa: CASSMDDGNTIYF

j_gene: TRBJ2-5
v_gene: TRBV20-1
CDR3aa: CSARLAGGYQETQYF

j_gene: TRBJ2-2
v_gene: TRBV6-4
CDR3aa: CASSDRVTGELFF

j_gene: TRBJ2-6
v_gene: TRBV5-1
CDR3aa: CASTRGGRSGANVLTF

j_gene: TRBJ1-2
v_gene: TRBV11-1
CDR3aa: CASSRDRDGYGYTF

j_gene: TRBJ2-2
v_gene: TRBV6-5
CDR3aa: CASSWTGRYTGELFF

j_gene: TRBJ2-1
v_gene: TRBV7-9
CDR3aa: CASSLARGESSYNEQFF

j_gene: TRBJ1-1
v_gene: TRBV4-3
CDR3aa: CASSLFQGPNTEAFF

j_gene: TRBJ2-3
v_gene: TRBV20-1
CDR3aa: CSAEGGTKTDTQYF

j_gene: TRBJ2-1
v_gene: TRBV24-1
CDR3aa: CATSDSPGQGTLYNEQFF

j_gene: TRBJ2-5
v_gene: TRBV7-9
CDR3aa: CASSLTGYQETQYF

j_gene: TRBJ1-1
v_gene: TRBV20-1
CDR3aa: CSAKDLMNTEAFF

j_gene: TRBJ1-1
v_gene: TRBV4-3
CDR3aa: CASSHLGGLNTEAFF

j_gene: TRBJ1-5
v_gene: TRBV12-3/TRBV12-4
CDR3aa: CASSLSGTGFQPQHF

j_gene: TRBJ2-2
v_gene: TRBV7-8
CDR3aa: CASSEQGMGSGELFF

j_gene: TRBJ2-7
v_gene: TRBV5-6
CDR3aa: CASSFPPVYEQYF

j_gene: TRBJ2-7
v_gene: TRBV5-1
CDR3aa: CASSLDPAGVNEQYF

j_gene: TRBJ2-5
v_gene: TRBV24-1
CDR3aa: CATSDFRGGARETQYF

j_gene: TRBJ2-1
v_gene: TRBV20-1
CDR3aa: CSASLGGDFDEQFF

j_gene: TRBJ2-1
v_gene: TRBV18
CDR3aa: CASSPSSGGENEQFF

j_gene: TRBJ1-6
v_gene: TRBV10-3
CDR3aa: CAAVAVRSSPLHF

j_gene: TRBJ2-3
v_gene: TRBV5-6
CDR3aa: CASKYGADTQYF

j_gene: TRBJ2-5
v_gene: TRBV20-1
CDR3aa: CSAQRDSLITRGETQYF

j_gene: TRBJ2-3
v_gene: TRBV20-1
CDR3aa: CSAREGADTQYF

j_gene: TRBJ2-3
v_gene: TRBV29-1
CDR3aa: CSARSSGGSDTQYF

j_gene: TRBJ2-3
v_gene: TRBV5-1
CDR3aa: CASSSYDRFSTDTQYF

j_gene: TRBJ2-3
v_gene: TRBV10-3
CDR3aa: CAIRGGTTDTQYF

j_gene: TRBJ2-5
v_gene: TRBV7-9
CDR3aa: CASSNALGGTQYF

j_gene: TRBJ2-3
v_gene: TRBV27
CDR3aa: CASSYRGWGTDTQYF